The rows below give T cell receptor beta chains drawn from one sample of a study of T-cell memory formation after mild COVID-19. Each CDR3 protein gets one entry after TCRdb re-called the 5' RACE reads with MiXCR. The sample gives around 300,000 distinct CDR3 sequences, roughly 8.2% of which show up once; approximately 23% is in the top ten. Sequencing was carried out using PBMCs or a T cell subset sorted from them (not recorded which). The origin of the receptors is a man younger than 35 who had mild COVID-19 (a few samples of this study predate the infection). Cell type and time point are not known. CDR3s leave out the opening cysteine and the closing phenylalanine or tryptophan. Not all rows give a size; the values are once, few, many and, for expanded clones, a class.

>13|TRBJ2-1|many|TRBV11-2
ASSSGARTYNEQF
>12|TRBJ2-2|.|TRBV6-2/TRBV6-3
ASSYLGTAGELF
>11|TRBJ1-1|.|TRBV7-9
ASSWGLDTEAF
>13|TRBJ1-1|few|TRBV5-5
ASSSSGTGWTEAF
>13|TRBJ2-5|.|TRBV19
ASSTWTGPGETQY
>13|TRBJ2-1|many|TRBV7-9
ASSFSGGRYNEQF
>13|TRBJ2-1|many|TRBV7-8
ASSMGTGLHNEQF
>14|TRBJ2-3|.|TRBV2
ASSRGTGPVTDTQY
>12|TRBJ1-1|many|TRBV12-3/TRBV12-4
ASSFQGLNTEAF
>12|TRBJ2-3|many|TRBV29-1
SVRRAGITDTQY
>10|TRBJ2-1|.|TRBV9
ASSVISGGQF
>14|TRBJ2-3|few|TRBV5-1
ASSWTLTGSTDTQY
>14|TRBJ2-5|.|TRBV24-1
ATSDPRSAYQETQY
>14|TRBJ2-7|few|TRBV29-1
SVSYPGTSGEYEQY
>12|TRBJ2-2|.|TRBV7-6
ASTPDIRAGELF
>13|TRBJ2-5|few|TRBV7-9
ASSPLSSVQETQY
>13|TRBJ2-5|.|TRBV6-4
ASSEQAGGQETQY
>10|TRBJ2-3|few|TRBV6-5
ASSKETDTQY
>11|TRBJ2-5|few|TRBV2
ASESGGLGTQY
>13|TRBJ2-3|few|TRBV11-1
ASGLAGADTDTQY
>14|TRBJ1-1|.|TRBV6-2/TRBV6-3
ASSYGPRVLNTEAF
>14|TRBJ1-6|.|TRBV27
ASSFHTTGTARPLH
>16|TRBJ2-1|few|TRBV7-2
ASSLVWVGTGQFNEQF
>11|TRBJ2-5|few|TRBV5-1
ASSLRLEETQY
>9|TRBJ2-3|few|TRBV7-3
ASSLIHAQY
>10|TRBJ1-2|.|TRBV4-1
ASSQDARGYT
>14|TRBJ1-3|.|TRBV5-5
ASGRDRGPAGNTIY
>13|TRBJ1-2|few|TRBV5-1
ASSTGQAEDYGYT